This T cell receptor beta chain was recovered during a study of ipilimumab plus nivolumab after autologous stem cell transplantation. The wider study: Typical patient got about 5 ipilimumab doses and fewer than 10 nivolumab doses (median).

Here immunoSEQ multiplex PCR was the method, and the copy in TCRdb shows in-frame clones only, minus some. The sample yields roughly 12,000 clones, around four fifths seen once. Ipilimumab, 1 mg/kg, started 14 to 28 days after autologous transplant. Germline lookup yields CDR1 KGHSH and CDR2 LQKENI. This CDR3 has 12 amino acids. The germline V and J ends were trimmed by 6 bases and 2 bases, with 6 bases remaining between them. This TCR was sampled from a male donor with diffuse large B-cell lymphoma. Sample: PBMCs, taken in a trial of ipilimumab plus nivolumab as post-transplant consolidation. The rearrangement joins TRBV18 to TRBJ2-3, with no clear D. CDR3 coding DNA: TGTGCCAGCTCTCCCATCACAGATACGCAGTATTTT. Protein: CASSPITDTQYF.